This T cell receptor (beta chain) derives from a study of human thymus T cells. CDR3 length: 13 amino acids. The ends were cut back, 6 bases at V and 1 base at J, with 9 bases in the middle. The germline V gene encodes CDR1 MNHNY and CDR2 SVGAGI (reference sequence). Libraries were prepared by immunoSEQ multiplex PCR; TCRdb keeps only in-frame clonotypes and omits some of them. This sample yields about 60,000 clones, of which 90% to 95% are seen a single time; 5.5% to 7% belongs to the top ten. The sample comprised blood. The sequence derives from a boy less than two years old with a congenital heart defect but otherwise immunologically healthy. V gene TRBV6-6 combines with J gene TRBJ1-1, with D unresolved. Here the CDR3 reads CASRFVRNTEAFF. The DNA of the CDR3 is TGTGCCAGCAGATTTGTCCGGAACACTGAAGCTTTCTTT.